These 14 T cell receptor beta chains were all obtained from the same sample, sequenced in a study of CD4 T cells in relation to SARS-CoV-2 and coronaviruses. For these receptors, no antigen is known. The data were produced by immunoSEQ multiplex PCR, yet TCRdb's version contains in-frame clones alone and is incomplete. The repertoire holds about 26,000 clones, with roughly 73% as singletons. The unexposed donors gave CD4+ T cells in about 2010-2019, prior to COVID-19. The cells were cultured for over eight days before CD4+ T cells were isolated. The sample taken for sequencing was CD4+ T cells from PBMCs, cultured in vitro. The receptors stem from a human donor in good health.

The chain combines TRBV7-2 with TRBJ1-2; TRBD1 might be the D (6 bases). This CDR3 contains 14 residues. V dropped 3 bases and J dropped 7 bases, with 15 bases sitting between them. CDR1 and CDR2 from the germline V gene are SGHTA and FQGNSA. As DNA, the CDR3 is TGTGCCAGCAGCTTCCCCGGGACATTCGGTGGCTACACCTTC. It specifies CASSFPGTFGGYTF. Using reference TRBV7-2 and TRBJ1-2 for the parts outside the CDR3, the full variable domain is GAGVSQSPSNKVTEKGKDVELRCDPISGHTALYWYRQSLGQGLEFLIYFQGNSAPDKSGLPSDRFSAERTGGSVSTLTIQRTQQEDSAVYLCASSFPGTFGGYTFGSGTRLTVV.

CDR3 nucleotide sequence: TGTGCCAGCAGTAATCCCGGGACATCAGATAGCAATCAGCCCCAGCATTTT. Protein product: CASSNPGTSDSNQPQHF. The chain has TRBV6-2 or TRBV6-3 and TRBJ1-5, with D possibly matching TRBD1 (6 bases). V lost 5 bases and J 0 bases, leaving 17 bases between the germline ends. The CDR3 totals 17 residues. CDR1 MNHEY and CDR2 SVGEGT come from the germline V gene.

In DNA, the CDR3 is TGTGCCATCAGTTCAGGGTTATCTTATAGAACCTTC. This codes for CAISSGLSYRTF. This chain connects TRBV10-3 to TRBJ1-2, with a weak D call TRBD1 (5 bases). Per germline, CDR1 ENHRY and CDR2 SYGVKD. The CDR3 is 12 amino acids. V lost 5 bases, J lost 14 bases, and 18 bases lay in between.

The chain employs TRBV7-3 and TRBJ2-7; 14 bases align to TRBD2. From germline, CDR1 is SGHTA and CDR2 FQGTGA. The length of the CDR3 is 18 residues. V shed 6 bases, J shed 2 bases, and the junction held 12 bases outside the gene matches. The CDR3 spells CASSLGLAGAGFTYEQYF. The CDR3 coding sequence is TGTGCCAGCAGTTTGGGACTAGCGGGAGCAGGATTCACCTACGAGCAGTACTTC.

The CDR3 DNA follows: TGTGCCAGCAGCTCCGGACTAGCGGGGACCGAGCAGTACTTC. It translates to CASSSGLAGTEQYF. V and J are TRBV7-2 and TRBJ2-7; the match to TRBD2 covers 12 bases. V shed 4 bases and J 6 bases; nucleotides not matched to a gene: 4. Germline CDR1 SGHTA, CDR2 FQGNSA. The CDR3 runs to 14 residues.

CDR3 region: CASSPRPTDNYGYTF. As DNA, the CDR3 is TGCGCCAGCAGCCCAAGACCGACGGATAACTATGGCTACACCTTC. The chain combines TRBV4-3 with TRBJ1-2, with D uncertain. CDR1 and CDR2 from the germline V gene are LGHNA and YSLEER. Trimming took 4 bases from V and 1 from J, leaving 13 bases between them. The CDR3 covers 15 residues.

This clone was seen only once. This chain's CDR3 is CASSLGTSNQPQHF. CDR3 DNA sequence: TGCGCCAGCAGCTTGGGAACGAGCAATCAGCCCCAGCATTTT. This rearrangement joins TRBV5-1 to TRBJ1-5; no reliable D call. The CDR3 spans 14 residues. Germline V gene data show CDR1 as SGHRS and CDR2 as YFSETQ. Trimming pared 0 bases from V and 1 base from J, leaving 5 bases between.

This clone is a singleton in its sample. The chain combines TRBV27 with TRBJ2-3; D might be TRBD2 (6 bases). V lost 7 bases and J 0 bases, leaving 23 bases between the germline ends. CDR1 and CDR2 from the germline V gene are MNHEY and SMNVEV (reference sequence). The CDR3 is 18 residues long. This chain's CDR3 is CASNISPLLAESTDTQYF. The DNA for the CDR3 is TGTGCCAGCAATATATCACCTTTACTAGCAGAGAGCACAGATACGCAGTATTTT.

The rearrangement joins TRBV5-1 to TRBJ1-1; 11 bases map to TRBD1. J lost 1 base, V lost 6 bases, and 8 bases had no gene match. The V gene's germline CDR1 is SGHRS and CDR2 YFSETQ. The CDR3 runs 16 residues. Here the CDR3 reads CASNGQGAGSNTEAFF. CDR3 sequence (DNA): TGCGCCAGCAACGGACAGGGGGCAGGCTCGAACACTGAAGCTTTCTTT.

This clone was observed a few times. The V gene is TRBV18, the J gene TRBJ2-7, with D possibly being TRBD2 (5 bases). The CDR3 spans 14 residues. Trimming took 1 base from V and 3 from J, leaving 10 bases between them. Germline-derived CDR1 and CDR2 are KGHSH and LQKENI. This CDR3 reads CASSPRTGNYEQYF. CDR3 bases: TGTGCCAGCTCACCACGTACGGGGAACTACGAGCAGTACTTC.

The genes are TRBV7-2 and TRBJ2-1, with 8 bases identical to TRBD2. V was pared by 0 bases and J by 0 bases, with 4 bases of the junction left unmatched. Germline assignment: CDR1 SGHTA and CDR2 FQGNSA. The CDR3 has 17 residues. In nucleotides, the CDR3 is TGTGCCAGCAGCTTAGCCCTGCGGGGGGCCTCCTACAATGAGCAGTTCTTC. Protein: CASSLALRGASYNEQFF.

The chain joins TRBV7-2 to TRBJ2-1; 8 bases are shared with TRBD2. CDR1 and CDR2 from the germline V gene are SGHTA and FQGNSA. The CDR3 runs to 14 residues. V shed 3 bases and J 3 bases; nucleotides not matched to a gene: 1. The DNA of the CDR3 is TGTGCCAGCAGCTTGCGGGGGGACTACAATGAGCAGTTCTTC. Amino acid sequence: CASSLRGDYNEQFF.

The chain carries TRBV4-3 and TRBJ2-7, with TRBD2 identical over 8 bases. J gave up 7 bases and V 1 base, and 21 bases lay outside the gene matches. The CDR3 has 19 amino acids. Germline V CDR1 and CDR2: LGHNA, YSLEER. The CDR3 loop reads CASSQGVAWREEPFWEQYF. For the CDR3, the DNA is TGCGCCAGCAGCCAAGGGGTGGCCTGGCGGGAGGAACCTTTTTGGGAGCAGTACTTC.

The chain uses TRBV4-3 and TRBJ1-6; D ambiguous. This CDR3 region has 15 residues. Germline V gene sequence: CDR1 LGHNA, CDR2 YSLEER. V lost 0 bases to trimming and J lost 7 bases, with 10 bases between them. In DNA form, the CDR3 reads TGCGCCAGCAGCCAAGATTTACAGAGGAATTCACCCCTCCACTTT. It translates to CASSQDLQRNSPLHF.